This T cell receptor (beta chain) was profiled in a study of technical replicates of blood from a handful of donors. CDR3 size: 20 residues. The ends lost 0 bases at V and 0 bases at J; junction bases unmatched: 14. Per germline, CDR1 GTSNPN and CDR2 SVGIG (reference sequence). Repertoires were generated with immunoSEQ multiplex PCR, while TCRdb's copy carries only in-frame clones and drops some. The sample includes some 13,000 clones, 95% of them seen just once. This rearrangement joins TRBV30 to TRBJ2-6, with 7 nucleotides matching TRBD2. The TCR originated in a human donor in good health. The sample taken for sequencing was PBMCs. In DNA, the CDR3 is TGTGCCTGGAGTGTAATAAAGTGGGCGGGAGACCGCTCTGGGGCCAACGTCCTGACTTTC. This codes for CAWSVIKWAGDRSGANVLTF.